This T cell receptor beta chain was recovered during a study of cytomegalovirus exposure and HLA in healthy donors. As for the study in general: From 190 million or so T cells, an earlier analysis saw 90 million to 130 million unique TCR beta sequences.

Worth noting for this clone: No antigen is known for it.

Whole-study findings and limits: Later analysis identified several of the most significant clusters that appeared linked to common viral pathogens. Researchers reported in a later analysis that a missense DCLRE1C variant was tied to TCR beta V- and J-gene trimming. TCR sequences were mostly rare, though some public TCRs occurred in many donors.

V was trimmed by 8 bases and J by 5 bases, leaving 18 bases between them. The CDR3 totals 13 residues. Germline V lookup: CDR1 SQVTM, CDR2 ANQGSEA. With 60 Vbeta and 13 Jbeta primers, the PCR was carried out. Sequencing used immunoSEQ multiplex PCR; TCRdb keeps in-frame clones, though not all of them. The sample holds about 130,000 clones; around three quarters are singletons and the top ten take around 2.5%. Sequenced: PBMCs. The clonotype comes from an older woman in good health and CMV-seropositive. This rearrangement joins TRBV29-1 to TRBJ2-5, with D possibly TRBD1 on 6 matching bases. CDR3 sequence (DNA): TGCAGCTGCAGGGGATGGCCCGAGGAGACCCAGTACTTC. This gives the protein CSCRGWPEETQYF.